The 5 T cell receptor beta chains reported below all come from one sample, sequenced in a study of blood T cell repertoires in COVID-19. Only in-frame clones appear in the TCRdb table, and some are missing; sequencing was by immunoSEQ multiplex PCR. The sample shows around 250,000 clones, 70% to 90% of them seen only once. Sample: PBMCs or T cells enriched from blood (not recorded which). Receptors originate from a man in his late teens or twenties who had recovered from COVID-19.

The gene calls are TRBV5-6 and TRBJ2-7, with D maybe TRBD1 (6 bases). Germline V gene data show CDR1 as SGHDT and CDR2 as YYEEEE. Trimming left V 4 bases short and J 3 bases short, with 17 bases between. CDR3 length equals 15 residues. CDR3 in amino acids: CASSPTDSTYYEQYF. DNA for the CDR3: TGTGCCAGCAGCCCGACGGACAGCACGTACTACGAGCAGTACTTC.

This clone has only a few counts. The V gene is TRBV5-1, the J gene TRBJ2-1, with 8 bases lining up with TRBD1. CDR1 and CDR2 from the germline V gene are SGHRS and YFSETQ. The trim removed 3 bases at V and 9 bases at J, leaving 5 bases unmatched. The length of the CDR3 is 13 residues. The CDR3 here is CASSSTTGVEQFF. CDR3 DNA sequence: TGCGCCAGCAGCTCGACGACAGGGGTTGAGCAGTTCTTC. Full variable domain (outside the CDR3, taken from reference TRBV5-1 and TRBJ2-1): KAGVTQTPRYLIKTRGQQVTLSCSPISGHRSVSWYQQTPGQGLQFLFEYFSETQRNKGNFPGRFSGRQFSNSRSEMNVSTLELGDSALYLCASSSTTGVEQFFGPGTRLTVL.

This chain joins TRBV7-2 and TRBJ2-3; possibly TRBD1 for D (6 bases). This CDR3 is built from 15 residues. Trimming took 2 bases from V and 1 from J, leaving 10 bases between them. Germline assignment: CDR1 SGHTA and CDR2 FQGNSA. The CDR3 bases are TGTGCCAGCAGCTTACGACAGGCTGGCACAGATACGCAGTATTTT. Translating it yields CASSLRQAGTDTQYF.

The CDR3 DNA reads TGTGCCAGTAGTATTAGGAATAGCGGGGGCCTCTCCTACAATGAGCAGTTCTTC. Its protein product is CASSIRNSGGLSYNEQFF. The V call is TRBV19, the J call TRBJ2-1, with 9 bases fitting TRBD2. Trimming took 3 bases from V and 0 from J; bases not matched to a gene: 9. In germline, CDR1 is LNHDA, CDR2 SQIVND (reference sequence). The CDR3 spans 18 residues.

This clone was observed once. The chain couples TRBV18 to TRBJ2-7, with D possibly TRBD2 on 6 matching bases. Germline lookup yields CDR1 KGHSH and CDR2 LQKENI. V lost 0 bases and J 0 bases, leaving 12 bases between the germline ends. This CDR3 comprises 16 residues. Written as DNA, the CDR3 is TGTGCCAGCTCACCACCCGAGCGGGTGAGCTCCTACGAGCAGTACTTC. Its protein is CASSPPERVSSYEQYF. The full variable domain, completed using reference TRBV18 and TRBJ2-7, is NAGVMQNPRHLVRRRGQEARLRCSPMKGHSHVYWYRQLPEEGLKFMVYLQKENIIDESGMPKERFSAEFPKEGPSILRIQQVVRGDSAAYFCASSPPERVSSYEQYFGPGTRLTVT.